This TCR beta chain was identified during a study of cytomegalovirus exposure and HLA in healthy donors. Findings of the study overall: A later analysis found that most CMV-associated TCR beta chains appeared HLA-restricted.

PCR primers comprised 60 Vbeta and 13 Jbeta primers. Using immunoSEQ multiplex PCR, the repertoire was profiled, and TCRdb retains in-frame clones only, with some absent. Altogether a few hundred thousand clones are present, about four fifths being singletons, with the ten largest covering 1.5% to 2.5%. Trimming stripped 0 bases from V and 5 bases from J, with 10 bases between. The length of the CDR3 is 14 residues. CDR1 is LNHNV, CDR2 YYDKDF, per germline (reference sequence). This clone showed up just a few times. The antigen is unknown. The chain employs TRBV15 and TRBJ2-5, with D uncertain. The clonotype was recovered from a woman between 40 and 50 years old in good health and CMV-seropositive. Sequencing was performed on PBMCs. As DNA, the CDR3 is TGTGCCACCAGCAGAGATCTGTCCGGGGAGACCCAGTACTTC. Its translation is CATSRDLSGETQYF.